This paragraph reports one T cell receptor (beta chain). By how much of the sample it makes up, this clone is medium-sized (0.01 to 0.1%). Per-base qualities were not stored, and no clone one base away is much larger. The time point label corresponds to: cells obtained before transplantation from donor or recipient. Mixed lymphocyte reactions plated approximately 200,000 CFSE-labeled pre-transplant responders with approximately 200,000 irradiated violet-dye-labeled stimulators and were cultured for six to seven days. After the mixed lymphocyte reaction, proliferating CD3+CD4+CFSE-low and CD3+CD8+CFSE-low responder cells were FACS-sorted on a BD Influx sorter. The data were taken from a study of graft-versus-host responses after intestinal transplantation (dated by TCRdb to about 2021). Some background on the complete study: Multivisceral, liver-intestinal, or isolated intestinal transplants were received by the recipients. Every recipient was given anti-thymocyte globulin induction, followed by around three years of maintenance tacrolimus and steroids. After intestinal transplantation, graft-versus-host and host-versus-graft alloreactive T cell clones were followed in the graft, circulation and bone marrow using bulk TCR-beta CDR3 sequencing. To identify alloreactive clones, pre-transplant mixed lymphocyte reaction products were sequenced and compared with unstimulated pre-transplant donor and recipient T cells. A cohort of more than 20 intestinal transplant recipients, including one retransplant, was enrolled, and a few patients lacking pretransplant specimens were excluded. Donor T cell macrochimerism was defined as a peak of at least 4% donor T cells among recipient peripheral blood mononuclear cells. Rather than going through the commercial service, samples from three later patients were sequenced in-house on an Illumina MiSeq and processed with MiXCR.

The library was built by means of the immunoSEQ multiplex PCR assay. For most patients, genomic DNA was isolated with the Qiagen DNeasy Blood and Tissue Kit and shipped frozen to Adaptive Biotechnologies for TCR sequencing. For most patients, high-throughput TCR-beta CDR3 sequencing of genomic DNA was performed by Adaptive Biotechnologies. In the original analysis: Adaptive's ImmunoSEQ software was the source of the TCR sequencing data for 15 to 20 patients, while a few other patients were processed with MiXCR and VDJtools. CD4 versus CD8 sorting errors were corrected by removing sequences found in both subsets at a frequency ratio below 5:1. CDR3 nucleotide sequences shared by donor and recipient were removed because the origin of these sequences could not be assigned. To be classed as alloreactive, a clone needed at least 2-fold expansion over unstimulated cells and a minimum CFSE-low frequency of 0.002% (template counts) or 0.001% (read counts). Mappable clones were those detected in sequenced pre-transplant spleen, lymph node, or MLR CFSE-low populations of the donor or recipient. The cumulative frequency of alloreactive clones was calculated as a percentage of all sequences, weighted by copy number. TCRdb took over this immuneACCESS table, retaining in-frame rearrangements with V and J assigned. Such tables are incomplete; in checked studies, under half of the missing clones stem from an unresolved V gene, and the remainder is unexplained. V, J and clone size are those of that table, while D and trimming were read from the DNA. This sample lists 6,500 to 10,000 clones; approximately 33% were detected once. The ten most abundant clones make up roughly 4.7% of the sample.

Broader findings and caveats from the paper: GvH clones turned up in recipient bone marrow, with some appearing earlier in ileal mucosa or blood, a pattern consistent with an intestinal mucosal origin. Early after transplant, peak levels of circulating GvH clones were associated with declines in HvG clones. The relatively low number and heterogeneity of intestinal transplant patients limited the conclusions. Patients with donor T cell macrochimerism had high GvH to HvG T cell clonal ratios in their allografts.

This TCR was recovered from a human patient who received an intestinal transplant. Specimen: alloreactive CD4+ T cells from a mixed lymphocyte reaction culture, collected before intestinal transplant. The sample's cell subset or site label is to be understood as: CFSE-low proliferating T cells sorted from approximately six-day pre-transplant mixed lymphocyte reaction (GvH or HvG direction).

The DNA is TGTGCCAGCATATCAGGGGGCACCTATAATTCACCCCTCCACTTT. Its protein product is CASISGGTYNSPLHF. This receptor chain uses TRBV2 and TRBJ1-6; 8 junctional bases match TRBD1. The CDR3 goes from the cysteine to the phenylalanine over 15 residues. Only the CDR3 DNA is retained, 45 bases long and in frame from the first base. According to the germline V gene, CDR1 reads SNHLY and CDR2 reads FYNNEI. Trimming removed 7 bases from V and 2 bases from J; the gene matches leave 4 bases unexplained.